This T cell receptor beta chain originates from a study of post-analysis software for immune sequencing data. Included in the TCR beta cDNA libraries were unique molecular identifiers. Input of about 0.9 to 10 million T cells yielded 550,000 or so cDNA molecules. TCRdb itself ran the PCR reads through MiXCR, one entry per CDR3 protein. Of approximately 660,000 distinct CDR3 sequences listed, approximately 59% are singletons. In germline, CDR1 is SGHTA, CDR2 FQGNSA. V was shortened by 3 bases and J by 0 bases, with 13 bases between the two germline ends. This CDR3 contains 16 residues. Regarding the study as a whole: Controls' normalized Chao1 diversity significantly exceeded that of multiple sclerosis patients. Patients used about five TRBV segments, including TRBV5-6, TRBV5-1 and TRBV20-1, more often than controls.

About this clonotype itself: What it recognizes is unknown.

The chain uses TRBV7-2 and TRBJ2-3; no reliable D call. The specimen sequenced was blood. The TCR originated in a girl aged 2-10 years with multiple sclerosis. This CDR3 is CASSFSGTSSTDTQYF. In nucleotides, the CDR3 is TGTGCCAGCAGCTTTTCGGGCACGTCTAGCACAGATACGCAGTATTTT. Combining the CDR3 with reference TRBV7-2 and TRBJ2-3 gives the whole variable domain GAGVSQSPSNKVTEKGKDVELRCDPISGHTALYWYRQSLGQGLEFLIYFQGNSAPDKSGLPSDRFSAERTGGSVSTLTIQRTQQEDSAVYLCASSFSGTSSTDTQYFGPGTRLTVL.